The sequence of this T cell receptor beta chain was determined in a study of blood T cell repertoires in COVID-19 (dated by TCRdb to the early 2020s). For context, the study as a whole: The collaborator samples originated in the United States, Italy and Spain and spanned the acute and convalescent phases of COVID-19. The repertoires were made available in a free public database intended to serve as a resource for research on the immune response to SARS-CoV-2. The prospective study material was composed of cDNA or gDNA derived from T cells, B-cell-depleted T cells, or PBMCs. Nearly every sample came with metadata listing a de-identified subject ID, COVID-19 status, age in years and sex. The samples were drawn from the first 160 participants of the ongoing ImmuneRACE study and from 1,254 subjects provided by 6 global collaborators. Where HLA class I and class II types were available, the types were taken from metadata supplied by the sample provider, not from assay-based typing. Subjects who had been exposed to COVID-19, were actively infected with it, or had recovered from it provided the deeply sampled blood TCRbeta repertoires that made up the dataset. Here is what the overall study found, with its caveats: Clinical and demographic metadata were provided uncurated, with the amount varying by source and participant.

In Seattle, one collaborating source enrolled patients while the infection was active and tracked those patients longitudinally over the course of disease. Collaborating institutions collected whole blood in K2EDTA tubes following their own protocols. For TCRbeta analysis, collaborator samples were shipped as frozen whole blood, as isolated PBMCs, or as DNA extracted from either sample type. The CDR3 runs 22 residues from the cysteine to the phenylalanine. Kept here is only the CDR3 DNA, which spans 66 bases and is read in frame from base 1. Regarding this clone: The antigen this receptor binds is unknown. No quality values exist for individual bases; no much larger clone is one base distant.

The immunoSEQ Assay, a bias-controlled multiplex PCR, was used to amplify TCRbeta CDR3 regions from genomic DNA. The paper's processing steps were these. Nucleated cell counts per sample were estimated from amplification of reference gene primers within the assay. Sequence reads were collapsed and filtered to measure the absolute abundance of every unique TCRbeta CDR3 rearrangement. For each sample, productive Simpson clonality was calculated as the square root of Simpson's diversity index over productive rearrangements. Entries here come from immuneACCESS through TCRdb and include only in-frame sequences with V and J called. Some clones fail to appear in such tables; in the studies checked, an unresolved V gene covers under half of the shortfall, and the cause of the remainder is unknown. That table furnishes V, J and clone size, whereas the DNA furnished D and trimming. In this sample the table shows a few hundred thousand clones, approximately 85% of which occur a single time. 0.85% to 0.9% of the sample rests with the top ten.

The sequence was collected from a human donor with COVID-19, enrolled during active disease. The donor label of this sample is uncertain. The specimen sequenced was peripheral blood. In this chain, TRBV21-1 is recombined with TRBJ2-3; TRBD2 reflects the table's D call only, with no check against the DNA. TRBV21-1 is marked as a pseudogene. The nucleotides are TGTGCCAGCACGATCTGTTCTTGGCGGGAGGGCCGGCCCGCCTTTAGCACAGATACGCAGTATTTT. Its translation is CASTICSWREGRPAFSTDTQYF.